The subject of this entry is one TCR beta chain. It lacks a known antigen. Base qualities were left out, and no much larger clone turns up one base away. Libraries were prepared through the immunoSEQ multiplex PCR assay. Concerning the study's data processing: A statistical classification framework was developed to diagnose cytomegalovirus status using the catalog of TCR beta chain sequences. TCRdb provides this immuneACCESS table in a form limited to in-frame rearrangements. Some clones are lacking; in checked studies, under half of them reflect an unresolved V gene, and why the rest are absent is not known. V, J and clone size derive from that table, while D and trimming were established from the DNA sequence. The sample table lists some 170,000 clones, approximately 88% of them with a count of one. Roughly a tenth of the sample is held by the ten biggest clonotypes. Including cysteine and phenylalanine, the CDR3 has 16 amino acids. Solely the CDR3 DNA is kept, with 48 bases framed from the first base. V loses 3 bases of germline sequence and J loses 1 base, and the interval between the two ends is 17 bases. From a lookup of the germline V gene, CDR1 and CDR2 are SGHDT and YYEEEE.

This specimen belongs to a study of cytomegalovirus exposure and HLA in healthy donors (dated by TCRdb to between 2016 and 2019). Regarding the study in general: According to a later analysis, one platform produced both the 120 validation repertoires and the 700 or so repertoires of the first cohort. To predict cytomegalovirus infection status, the study combined high-throughput TCR immunosequencing, statistical association of individual TCRs with disease status, and machine learning. In addition to the first cohort of around 670 subjects, a separate validation cohort of approximately 110 different subjects was used. The study aimed to test whether cataloging public T cell receptors could reveal signatures of past pathogen exposure.

What the study reported, not specific to this receptor: In both the original and validation cohorts, the classifier was reported to diagnose cytomegalovirus status with high specificity and sensitivity. Three of the identified cytomegalovirus-associated TCR beta chains were confirmed in vitro to be specific for cytomegalovirus antigens. The authors suggested that the approach could potentially be generalized to other disease states and immunological phenotypes. Most TCR sequences were observed very rarely across donors, whereas some public TCRs were present in many individuals. In the study, some 160 TCR beta chains were listed as associated with cytomegalovirus. Of the cluster scores, approximately 95% were above 0 in a later analysis, which found that TCRs clustered in the first cohort also tended to co-occur in the 120 or so validation repertoires. A later analysis lacked HLA typing for the validation cohort, so it scored co-occurrence in that cohort across all 110 or so repertoires.

The donors belonged to the validation cohort of over a hundred subjects, which was separate from the roughly 700-subject first cohort. In this chain, TRBV5-6 is recombined with TRBJ2-7, and TRBD1 may be the D gene, going by 6 matching bases. The sequence derives from a man aged 25-45 years in good health and CMV-seropositive. The specimen sequenced was PBMCs. The nucleotide sequence is given as TGTGCCAGCAGCTGGACGACAGGATACCTATCCTACGAGCAGTACTTC. It specifies CASSWTTGYLSYEQYF. With all but the CDR3 taken from the reference TRBV5-6 and TRBJ2-7 genes, the full variable domain is: DAGVTQSPTHLIKTRGQQVTLRCSPKSGHDTVSWYQQALGQGPQFIFQYYEEEERQRGNFPDRFSGHQFPNYSSELNVNALLLGDSALYLCASSWTTGYLSYEQYFGPGTRLTVT.